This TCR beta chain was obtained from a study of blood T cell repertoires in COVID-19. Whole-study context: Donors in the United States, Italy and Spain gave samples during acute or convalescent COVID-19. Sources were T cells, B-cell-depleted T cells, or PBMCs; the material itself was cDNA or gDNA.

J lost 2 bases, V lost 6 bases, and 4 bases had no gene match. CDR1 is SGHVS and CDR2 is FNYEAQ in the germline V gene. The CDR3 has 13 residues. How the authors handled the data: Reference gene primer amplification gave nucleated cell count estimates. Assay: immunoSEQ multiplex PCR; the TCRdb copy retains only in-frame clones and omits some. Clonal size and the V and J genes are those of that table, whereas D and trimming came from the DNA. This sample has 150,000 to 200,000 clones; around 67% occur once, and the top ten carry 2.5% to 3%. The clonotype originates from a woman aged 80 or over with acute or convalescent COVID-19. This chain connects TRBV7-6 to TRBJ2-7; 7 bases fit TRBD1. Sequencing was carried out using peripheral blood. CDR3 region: CASSRGPTYEQYF. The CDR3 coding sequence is TGTGCCAGCAGTAGGGGGCCTACCTACGAGCAGTACTTC.